This T cell receptor (beta chain) stems from a study of blood T cell repertoires in COVID-19. Participants reported their clinical history, and cohort assignment relied on those reports. This table comes from immunoSEQ multiplex PCR, and its TCRdb copy is limited to in-frame clones, with some not included. The data show 62,000 or so clones, approximately 78% seen once. The TCR sequence derives from a woman between 40 and 50 years old with acute COVID-19. Sample: PBMCs or T cells enriched from blood (not recorded which).

The CDR3 coding sequence is TGTGCCACCAGCAGAGATAGGGGACAGGGTCAATATGGCTACACCTTC. It codes for CATSRDRGQGQYGYTF. The chain links TRBV15 to TRBJ1-2; 9 nucleotides line up with TRBD1. Germline V gene data show CDR1 as LNHNV and CDR2 as YYDKDF (reference sequence). Trimming took 0 bases from V and 5 from J; bases not matched to a gene: 7. The CDR3 is 16 amino acids. The whole variable domain, remainder taken from reference TRBV15 and TRBJ1-2, is DAMVIQNPRYQVTQFGKPVTLSCSQTLNHNVMYWYQQKSSQAPKLLFHYYDKDFNNEADTPDNFQSRRPNTSFCFLDIRSPGLGDTAMYLCATSRDRGQGQYGYTFGSGTRLTVV.